This TCR beta chain was captured in a study of CD8 T cells in ankylosing spondylitis. The study, taken as a whole, reports: In peripheral blood, disease-linked CD8+ clones occurred at relatively low frequencies. From matched ankylosing spondylitis synovial fluid, disease-linked clones were reportedly recovered at significantly enriched levels. In ankylosing spondylitis blood, a motif of about 8 highly homologous TCR beta variants appeared characteristic.

With molecular barcodes, quantitative 5'-RACE was used to make the TCR beta libraries. TCRdb re-analysed the 5' RACE reads in MiXCR, keeping a single row per CDR3 protein. The table lists about 240,000 distinct CDR3 sequences, roughly 8.2% of them singletons. This clonotype was observed many times. Its antigen is currently unknown. With V trimmed by 7 bases and J by 8 bases, 5 bases remained unmatched. This CDR3 comprises 11 residues. The germline CDR1 and CDR2 sequences are DFQATT and SNEGSKA (reference sequence). The sequence derives from a female donor with ankylosing spondylitis or in good health (not recorded which). What was sequenced was blood, either unsorted or a sorted T cell fraction (not recorded which). The gene calls are TRBV20-1 and TRBJ2-1; 7 nucleotides line up with TRBD2. The CDR3 reads CSVTTSYEQFF. DNA of the CDR3: TGCAGTGTTACGACTAGCTATGAGCAGTTCTTC.